Sequencing of this TCR beta chain was carried out in a study of T-cell memory formation after mild COVID-19. Study as a whole: The study found TCR clusters largely donor specific.

With V trimmed by 4 bases and J by 5 bases, 17 bases remained unmatched. There are 18 residues in the CDR3. Germline CDR1 and CDR2: SGHRS and YFSETQ. TCRdb re-derived calls from the 5' RACE reads in MiXCR, one entry per CDR3 protein. This table has about 190,000 distinct CDR3 sequences, 27% appearing once. This clonotype was picked up a small number of times. The antigen is unknown. General observations from the study: Researchers could not confirm that second-wave clones peaking on day 37 targeted SARS-CoV-2.

The clonotype was recovered from an adult woman who had mild COVID-19 (a few samples of this study predate the infection). Cell type and time point are not known. The chain is built from TRBV5-1 and TRBJ2-1; 8 nucleotides match TRBD2. Sequenced material: PBMCs or a T cell subset sorted from them (not recorded which). The CDR3: CASSLGTSRYRINNEQFF. In nucleotides, the CDR3 is TGCGCCAGCAGCCTCGGGACTAGTCGTTATAGAATTAACAATGAGCAGTTCTTC.